These 25 T cell receptor beta chains came from one sample sequenced in a study of human T cells and chemical hapten exposure. One entry per CDR3 protein, called by TCRdb with MiXCR from the RACE reads. The sample lists 65,000 or so distinct CDR3 sequences, around 6.1% seen once, with roughly 3.4% in the top ten. Time point denoted: healthy volunteer bleed at 6 weeks. Unfractionated whole blood was the source of the extracted total RNA. The specimen sequenced was whole blood. These receptors were taken from a female donor in good health. Some clones in this sample may be carry-over from other donors' samples.

This clonotype is medium-sized in the sample. The chain recombines TRBV6-1 with TRBJ2-6, with D possibly matching TRBD1 (5 bases). Trimming shortened V by 6 bases and J by 0 bases, and 9 bases separated the two germline ends. The CDR3 contains 15 residues. Germline V gene data show CDR1 as MNHNS and CDR2 as SASEGT. The CDR3 DNA reads as TGTGCCAGCAGCACTGACAGCTCTGGGGCCAACGTCCTGACTTTC. Its translation: CASSTDSSGANVLTF.

This clonotype was counted at least ten times. This sequence joins TRBV24-1 and TRBJ2-5; no clear D. The CDR3 consists of 13 residues. Germline-derived CDR1 and CDR2 are KGHDR and SFDVKD. V was shortened by 1 base and J by 4 bases, with 6 bases between the two germline ends. The CDR3 reads CATSDLSPETQYF. The CDR3 coding sequence is TGTGCCACCAGTGATTTATCTCCAGAGACCCAGTACTTC.

This clonotype was picked up many times. The chain employs TRBV28 and TRBJ1-2; maybe TRBD1 (5 bases). Germline CDR1 MDHEN, CDR2 SYDVKM. The V end was cut by 2 bases, the J end by 2 bases, with 12 bases between. CDR3 size: 15 residues. CDR3 nucleotides: TGTGCCAGCAGTTTACGATGGGGCAGAAACTATGGCTACACCTTC. Translating it yields CASSLRWGRNYGYTF.

This clonotype was found many times. This chain links TRBV25-1 with TRBJ1-4; 7 positions agree with TRBD1. Per the germline V gene, CDR1 is MGHDK and CDR2 is SYGVNS. The CDR3 is made up of 16 amino acids. With V trimmed by 5 bases and J by 5 bases, 11 bases remained unmatched. The CDR3 bases are TGTGCCAGCAGTTCTCAGTTGGGACAGAAAAATGAAAAACTGTTTTTT. Protein sequence: CASSSQLGQKNEKLFF. Full variable domain (rest looked up from reference TRBV25-1 and TRBJ1-4): EADIYQTPRYLVIGTGKKITLECSQTMGHDKMYWYQQDPGMELHLIHYSYGVNSTEKGDLSSESTVSRIRTEHFPLTLESARPSHTSQYLCASSSQLGQKNEKLFFGSGTQLSVL.

This clonotype was counted ten times or more. This chain connects TRBV29-1 to TRBJ2-1, with 7 bases fitting TRBD2. The CDR3 has 16 amino acids. The trim removed 6 bases at V and 3 bases at J, leaving 14 bases unmatched. CDR1 SQVTM and CDR2 ANQGSEA come from the germline V gene. The CDR3 here is CSVDDWERDFYNEQFF. CDR3 nucleotide sequence: TGCAGCGTCGACGACTGGGAGCGGGACTTCTACAATGAGCAGTTCTTC.

This clonotype was picked up many times. The chain uses TRBV7-9 and TRBJ1-3; weak D call: TRBD1 (5 bases). V gave up 3 bases and J gave up 0 bases, with 9 bases separating them. There are 15 residues in the CDR3. Germline values: CDR1 SEHNR, CDR2 FQNEAQ (reference sequence). This CDR3 is CASSFDRHSGNTIYF. In DNA form, the CDR3 reads TGTGCCAGCAGCTTCGACAGACACTCTGGAAACACCATATATTTT.

This clonotype was counted many times. The genes are TRBV5-4 and TRBJ2-1; D unclear. CDR1 SGHNT and CDR2 YYREEE come from the germline V gene (reference sequence). Trimming took off 2 bases at V and 6 bases at J, with 6 bases between the two ends. The CDR3 covers 12 residues. Here the CDR3 reads CASSFTRNEQFF. Here the CDR3 DNA reads TGTGCCAGCAGCTTTACTCGCAATGAGCAGTTCTTC.

In its sample, this clonotype was seen many times. V usage is TRBV20-1 and J usage is TRBJ2-7; either TRBD1 or TRBD2 may supply D (5 bases each). The CDR3 length is 13 residues. Germline CDR1 is DFQATT and CDR2 is SNEGSKA (reference sequence). The CDR3 sequence: CSFHRDQDYEQYF. In DNA form, the CDR3 reads TGCAGCTTCCACCGGGACCAGGACTACGAGCAGTACTTC.

This clonotype was picked up a small number of times. CDR3 sequence: CASSLRDAGIYEQYF. In nucleotides, the CDR3 is TGCGCCAGCAGCCTCCGGGACGCAGGTATCTACGAGCAGTACTTC. The V gene is TRBV4-1, the J gene TRBJ2-7; tentatively, D is TRBD1 or TRBD2 (5 bases each). Trimming cost V 4 bases and J 3 bases, with 16 bases left between them. The V gene's germline CDR1 is MGHRA and CDR2 YSYEKL. The CDR3 has 15 residues.

This clonotype was recorded at least ten times. The chain has TRBV6-2 or TRBV6-3 and TRBJ2-3, with 10 bases identical to TRBD2. The CDR3 runs to 15 residues. Germline loops: CDR1 MNHEY, CDR2 SVGEGT. V shed 2 bases, J shed 4 bases, and the junction held 3 bases outside the gene matches. CDR3 loop: CASSYETSGSDTQYF. CDR3 in DNA: TGTGCCAGCAGTTACGAGACTAGCGGGTCAGATACGCAGTATTTT.

This clonotype was counted ten times or more. This sequence joins TRBV7-2 and TRBJ2-5, with a possible D match to TRBD1 (5 bases). Germline V lookup: CDR1 SGHTA, CDR2 FQGNSA. V lost 5 bases and J lost 2, with 15 bases in between. This CDR3 spans 15 amino acids. This chain's CDR3 is CASSPQGVYQETQYF. The CDR3 bases are TGTGCCAGCAGCCCCCAAGGGGTCTATCAAGAGACCCAGTACTTC.

At least ten counts were recorded for this clonotype. The rearrangement uses TRBV27 and TRBJ2-6; a weak D match, TRBD1 (5 bases). Germline values: CDR1 MNHEY, CDR2 SMNVEV (reference sequence). V lost 4 bases and J 2 bases, leaving 12 bases between the germline ends. The CDR3 consists of 16 residues. CDR3 sequence: CASSSPDRTGANVLTF. CDR3 DNA: TGTGCCAGCAGTTCCCCCGACAGAACTGGGGCCAACGTCCTGACTTTC.

At least ten counts were recorded for this clonotype. This chain joins TRBV28 and TRBJ2-7; D is perhaps TRBD1 or TRBD2 (6 bases each). CDR1 and CDR2 (germline): MDHEN, SYDVKM. CDR3 length: 17 residues. With 7 bases removed from V and 5 bases from J, the gap between germline ends came to 27 bases. This CDR3 reads CASTSPRGVQGIHEQYF. The CDR3 DNA is TGTGCCAGCACCTCTCCCCGCGGGGTTCAGGGGATACACGAGCAGTACTTC.

This clonotype appeared a few times. The chain joins TRBV12-3 or TRBV12-4 to TRBJ1-1; D might be TRBD1 (5 bases). The CDR3 is 15 amino acids. Between the trimmed V and J ends, which lost 7 bases and 5 bases, there was a span of 20 bases. As DNA, the CDR3 is TGTGCCAGCAACCACCCTGGGGACGGCTTGACTGAAGCTTTCTTT. Translating it yields CASNHPGDGLTEAFF.

Ten or more counts support this clonotype. The rearrangement links TRBV5-6 to TRBJ2-1; 8 nucleotides align to TRBD2. V dropped 0 bases and J dropped 7; count of bases not matched to a gene: 15. This CDR3 contains 18 residues. Germline CDR1 is SGHDT and CDR2 is YYEEEE. This CDR3 reads CASSLVGDPGLGWNEQFF. CDR3 sequence (DNA): TGTGCCAGCAGCTTGGTTGGGGATCCGGGACTAGGATGGAATGAGCAGTTCTTC.

This clonotype was seen many times. The gene calls are TRBV6-4 and TRBJ2-1; 9 bases agree with TRBD1. CDR1 is MRHNA and CDR2 is SNTAGT in the germline V gene. The CDR3 covers 15 residues. V dropped 0 bases and J dropped 4; count of bases not matched to a gene: 1. CDR3 in DNA: TGTGCCAGCAGTGACTCGACAGGGGGTTACAATGAGCAGTTCTTC. This encodes CASSDSTGGYNEQFF.

This clonotype was detected many times. The chain recombines TRBV7-2 with TRBJ1-6, with D uncertain. The CDR3 consists of 13 residues. Germline V gene lookup returns CDR1 SGHTA and CDR2 FQGNSA. V lost 3 bases and J lost 7, with 7 bases in between. CDR3: CASSFQLNSPLHF. The DNA of the CDR3 is TGTGCCAGCAGCTTCCAGTTAAATTCACCCCTCCACTTT.

In this sample, this clonotype turned up many times. The rearrangement uses TRBV5-6 and TRBJ2-7, with 8 bases lining up with TRBD2. The junction had 8 bases not matched to a gene; V was cut back by 4 bases and J by 2 bases. The CDR3 is made up of 15 amino acids. Germline V gene lookup returns CDR1 SGHDT and CDR2 YYEEEE. The CDR3 here is CASSDTSGATYEQYF. Written as DNA, the CDR3 is TGTGCCAGCAGCGATACTAGCGGAGCTACCTACGAGCAGTACTTC.

In this sample, this clonotype turned up many times. This chain uses TRBV20-1 with TRBJ2-3, with D hard to call. CDR1 and CDR2 from the germline V gene are DFQATT and SNEGSKA (reference sequence). V was cut by 1 base and J by 2 bases, with 13 bases left in between. The CDR3 spans 15 residues. The CDR3 protein is CSARGDSRYTDTQYF. The DNA of the CDR3 is TGCAGTGCTAGAGGAGATAGCCGGTACACAGATACGCAGTATTTT.

This clonotype came up many times. The V call is TRBV7-2, the J call TRBJ2-5; D remains ambiguous. Germline lookup yields CDR1 SGHTA and CDR2 FQGNSA. V was cut by 3 bases and J by 3 bases, with 5 bases left in between. The CDR3 is 12 residues long. The CDR3 loop is CASSFPEETQYF. CDR3 DNA sequence: TGTGCCAGCAGCTTTCCTGAAGAGACCCAGTACTTC.

This clonotype came up many times. The CDR3 DNA reads TGCAGTGCCGAGCAACTAGCGGGGTACAATGAGCAGTTCTTC. Protein product: CSAEQLAGYNEQFF. The chain employs TRBV20-1 and TRBJ2-1, with 10 bases aligning to TRBD2. V trimming: 6 bases; J trimming: 4 bases; junction bases outside the gene matches: 6. The CDR3 length is 14 residues. Germline V CDR1 and CDR2: DFQATT, SNEGSKA (reference sequence).

There are many counts of this clonotype. The V call is TRBV20-1, the J call TRBJ1-1, with unresolved D. Germline V lookup: CDR1 DFQATT, CDR2 SNEGSKA (reference sequence). V lost 1 base to trimming and J lost 1 base, with 13 bases between them. This CDR3 has 15 amino acids. CDR3 in amino acids: CSARGQGSRNTEAFF. The CDR3, as DNA: TGCAGTGCTAGAGGCCAAGGGAGTCGGAACACTGAAGCTTTCTTT.

This clonotype was seen repeatedly, ten times or more. Written as DNA, the CDR3 is TGCGCCAGCAGCCAGGGCTACACCAGGGGGAGGTATAATTCACCCCTCCACTTT. Residues: CASSQGYTRGRYNSPLHF. The chain links TRBV4-3 to TRBJ1-6, with 7 bases lining up with TRBD1. This CDR3 comprises 18 residues. Germline CDR1 and CDR2: LGHNA and YSLEER. The J segment lost 4 bases and the V segment lost 3 bases, leaving 12 bases of the junction unmatched.

In this sample, this clonotype turned up a few times. The chain is built from TRBV14 and TRBJ2-1; 12 bases map to TRBD1. The CDR3 covers 15 residues. Trimming removed 5 bases from V and 7 bases from J; junction bases left unmatched: 6. The germline V gene encodes CDR1 SGHDN and CDR2 FVKESK. The CDR3 DNA follows: TGTGCCAGCAGCTACGCGGGACAGGGGGCAAATGAGCAGTTCTTC. This codes for CASSYAGQGANEQFF. Using reference TRBV14 and TRBJ2-1 for the parts outside the CDR3, the full variable domain is EAGVTQFPSHSVIEKGQTVTLRCDPISGHDNLYWYRRVMGKEIKFLLHFVKESKQDESGMPNNRFLAERTGGTYSTLKVQPAELEDSGVYFCASSYAGQGANEQFFGPGTRLTVL.

The table lists this clonotype with many counts. This CDR3 is CASSHPSRSPTDTQYF. The CDR3 DNA reads TGTGCCAGCAGCCACCCGTCTCGATCCCCTACAGATACGCAGTATTTT. The chain employs TRBV11-2 and TRBJ2-3, with unresolved D. CDR1 is SGHAT and CDR2 is FQNNGV in the germline V gene. This CDR3 spans 16 amino acids. Trimming pared 5 bases from V and 3 bases from J, leaving 18 bases between.